This passage covers 21 T cell receptor beta chains from one sample sequenced in a study of memory CD4+ T cells and cytomegalovirus serostatus. The sort gate was single viable CD3+CD4+CD8-CD45RO+ cells for memory CD4+ T cells. Assay: immunoSEQ multiplex PCR; the TCRdb copy retains only in-frame clones and omits some. Here the sample spans 84,000 or so clones, about 85% being singletons. Sequenced input: memory CD4+ T cells from blood. Source of these receptors: an adult in good health and CMV-seronegative.

In its sample, this clone was seen once. This chain uses TRBV4-2 with TRBJ1-2; TRBD1 matches at 7 bases. Germline CDR1 LGHNA, CDR2 YNFKEQ. V shed 4 bases, J shed 0 bases, and the junction held 8 bases outside the gene matches. CDR3 size: 16 residues. CDR3 sequence (DNA): TGTGCCAGCAGCCCCCGGGACAGTGAAGCTAACTATGGCTACACCTTC. As protein: CASSPRDSEANYGYTF.

This chain links TRBV6-9 with TRBJ2-4; D ambiguous. V lost 6 bases to trimming and J lost 0 bases, with 18 bases between them. The CDR3 loop spans 17 amino acids. The germline V gene encodes CDR1 MNHGY and CDR2 SVAAGI. CDR3 loop: CASRRYGTALAKNIQYF. The DNA for the CDR3 is TGTGCCAGCAGACGTTATGGAACAGCTCTAGCCAAAAACATTCAGTACTTC.

The chain carries TRBV21-1 and TRBJ2-3; the table gives TRBD2 as D, unverified against the DNA. TRBV21-1 is labeled a pseudogene. The CDR3 is 15 amino acids. CDR3 DNA: TGTGCCAGCAGCAAAAGCGGGCCGGGTACAGATACGCAGTATTTT. Protein: CASSKSGPGTDTQYF.

The chain joins TRBV23-1 to TRBJ1-1, with TRBD1 as a possible D gene (6 bases). TRBV23-1 is classed as an ORF, of uncertain function. The CDR3 totals 18 residues. Trimming took off 0 bases at V and 6 bases at J, with 23 bases between the two ends. In nucleotides, the CDR3 is TGCGCCAGCAGTCAATCCCACGCCGGGGGGGCGTCCCCAGCTGAAGCTTTCTTT. This translates into CASSQSHAGGASPAEAFF.

This chain connects TRBV7-8 to TRBJ1-5, with 7 bases aligning to TRBD1. The length of the CDR3 is 17 residues. The ends lost 5 bases at V and 7 bases at J; junction bases unmatched: 17. Germline CDR1 is SGHVS and CDR2 is FQNEAQ. CDR3 nucleotides: TGTGCCAGCAGCGAAAGGGGGCCCCCGATAGTAAGCCAGCCCCAGCATTTT. It encodes CASSERGPPIVSQPQHF.

CDR3 residues: CASSLLRAGGEETQYF. In DNA, the CDR3 is TGCGCCAGCAGCTTGCTTAGGGCAGGGGGCGAGGAGACCCAGTACTTC. The chain employs TRBV5-1 and TRBJ2-5; 8 bases align to TRBD1. CDR3 length equals 16 residues. The V and J ends lost 1 base and 5 bases, in that order; junction bases with no gene match: 10. Per germline, CDR1 SGHRS and CDR2 YFSETQ.

This chain connects TRBV7-6 to TRBJ2-5, with D hard to call. V lost 3 bases to trimming and J lost 5 bases, with 10 bases between them. The germline V gene has CDR1 SGHVS and CDR2 FNYEAQ. The CDR3 has 13 residues. This CDR3 is CASSLVGSETQYF. CDR3 DNA sequence: TGTGCCAGCAGCTTGGTGGGTTCGGAGACCCAGTACTTC.

A single count supports this clone. The chain carries TRBV30 and TRBJ1-2; TRBD1 matches 7 bases. CDR1 and CDR2 from the germline V gene are GTSNPN and SVGIG (reference sequence). Trimming at V came to 1 base and at J to 7 bases, leaving 6 bases not matched to a gene. The CDR3 covers 13 residues. CDR3 nucleotides: TGTGCCTGGAGTGCCGCGACAGGGCTTGGCTACACCTTC. Its protein product is CAWSAATGLGYTF.

In this sample, this clone turned up a few times. The J gene is TRBJ1-2, the V gene TRBV7-9; D possibly corresponds to TRBD1 (5 bases). Per germline, CDR1 SEHNR and CDR2 FQNEAQ (reference sequence). V was clipped by 5 bases and J by 6 bases, with 10 bases between them. The CDR3 length is 12 residues. The CDR3 region is CASSPQGNGYTF. DNA for the CDR3: TGTGCCAGCAGCCCCCAGGGAAATGGCTACACCTTC.

About this clone itself: The junction shows a germline mismatch at one end, possibly a read error. The chain joins TRBV7-2 to TRBJ2-7; the D gene is possibly TRBD1 (6 bases). The germline V gene encodes CDR1 SGHTA and CDR2 FQGNSA. This CDR3 region has 13 residues. CDR3 nucleotides: TGTGCCAGCAGCTTCGAGGGGAACCGGGACACCACCTTC. Residues: CASSFEGNRDTTF.

The V and J genes are TRBV28 and TRBJ2-7; the D gene is possibly TRBD1 (5 bases). The V end was cut by 1 base, the J end by 5 bases, with 12 bases between. Germline assignment: CDR1 MDHEN and CDR2 SYDVKM. CDR3 length: 14 residues. Here the CDR3 reads CASSLYQGKNEQYF. CDR3 DNA: TGTGCCAGCAGTTTATATCAGGGTAAGAACGAGCAGTACTTC. The full variable domain, in which reference TRBV28 and TRBJ2-7 provide the parts outside the CDR3, is DVKVTQSSRYLVKRTGEKVFLECVQDMDHENMFWYRQDPGLGLRLIYFSYDVKMKEKGDIPEGYSVSREKKERFSLILESASTNQTSMYLCASSLYQGKNEQYFGPGTRLTVT.

Only a few counts were recorded for this clone. The rearrangement links TRBV5-6 to TRBJ1-1, with D uncertain. V dropped 4 bases and J dropped 10 bases, with 11 bases sitting between them. Germline V gene lookup returns CDR1 SGHDT and CDR2 YYEEEE. The length of the CDR3 is 11 residues. CDR3 in amino acids: CASSNEVRAFF. The DNA for the CDR3 is TGTGCCAGCAGCAATGAAGTTAGAGCTTTCTTT.

The chain is built from TRBV6-5 and TRBJ1-2, with D maybe TRBD1 (6 bases). Germline-derived CDR1 and CDR2 are MNHEY and SVGAGI. The V end lost 4 bases, the J end lost 1 base, and 16 bases lay between the germline ends. The CDR3 covers 16 residues. The CDR3 DNA follows: TGTGCCAGCAGTTTGGACAGTACCATCATTAACTATGGCTACACCTTC. Translation: CASSLDSTIINYGYTF.

Details on this clone: Other DNA sequences from this sample encode an identical CDR3 as well. The chain joins TRBV27 to TRBJ2-7; possibly TRBD1 for D (6 bases). The V and J ends lost 4 bases and 2 bases respectively, with 12 bases between them. CDR1 is MNHEY and CDR2 is SMNVEV in the germline V gene (reference sequence). CDR3 size: 14 residues. CDR3 loop: CASSWGQGAYEQYF. For the CDR3, the DNA is TGTGCCAGCAGTTGGGGACAAGGAGCCTACGAGCAGTACTTC.

The V gene is TRBV28, the J gene TRBJ1-2; perhaps TRBD1 as D (6 bases). Germline V CDR1 and CDR2: MDHEN, SYDVKM. The CDR3 is 12 residues long. Trimming took off 6 bases at V and 8 bases at J, with 13 bases between the two ends. CDR3 bases: TGTGCCAGCAGCGCACAGGGCGGAGGCTACACCTTC. Translated, it gives CASSAQGGGYTF.

V and J are TRBV7-2 and TRBJ2-2; D perhaps matches TRBD2 (5 bases). V lost 1 base to trimming and J lost 6 bases, with 9 bases between them. Germline V gene sequence: CDR1 SGHTA, CDR2 FQGNSA. The CDR3 totals 14 residues. The DNA for the CDR3 is TGTGCCAGCAGCTTAGTAAGAGGGTCCGGGGAGCTGTTTTTT. Translated: CASSLVRGSGELFF.

V gene TRBV2 combines with J gene TRBJ2-5, with no clear D. The V end lost 9 bases, the J end lost 2 bases, and 7 bases lay between the germline ends. Germline-derived CDR1 and CDR2 are SNHLY and FYNNEI. CDR3 length: 11 residues. CDR3 bases: TGTGCCAGTAAAACGCAAGAGACCCAGTACTTC. It is translated as CASKTQETQYF.

The chain links TRBV6-5 to TRBJ1-2, with D perhaps TRBD1 (5 bases). The V end was cut by 8 bases, the J end by 5 bases, with 15 bases between. Germline CDR1 reads MNHEY; CDR2 reads SVGAGI. The CDR3 runs 13 residues. The CDR3 protein is CASFNGGWYGYTF. CDR3 nucleotides: TGTGCCAGCTTTAACGGGGGTTGGTATGGCTACACCTTC.

This chain joins TRBV6-5 and TRBJ1-1; D is unclear. Per germline, CDR1 MNHEY and CDR2 SVGAGI. The V end was cut by 5 bases, the J end by 5 bases, with 9 bases between. There are 12 residues in the CDR3. CDR3 in amino acids: CASSKPGTEAFF. The CDR3 nucleotides read TGTGCCAGCAGTAAGCCCGGGACTGAAGCTTTCTTT.

For the CDR3, the DNA is TGTGCCATCAGTGGAAGGACTAGCGGGGGGGAGTCAAGCAGCTCCTACGAGCAGTACTTC. Encoded protein: CAISGRTSGGESSSSYEQYF. This chain connects TRBV10-3 to TRBJ2-7; TRBD2 agrees at 15 bases. This CDR3 spans 20 amino acids. The germline V gene encodes CDR1 ENHRY and CDR2 SYGVKD. With V trimmed by 4 bases and J by 0 bases, 13 bases remained unmatched.

This sequence joins TRBV2 and TRBJ2-1; D possibly corresponds to TRBD2 (5 bases). V was cut by 11 bases and J by 0 bases, with 11 bases left in between. Germline assignment: CDR1 SNHLY and CDR2 FYNNEI. CDR3 length: 13 residues. In DNA form, the CDR3 reads TGTGCCGGTGGGGAGAGCTCCTACAATGAGCAGTTCTTC. It encodes CAGGESSYNEQFF.